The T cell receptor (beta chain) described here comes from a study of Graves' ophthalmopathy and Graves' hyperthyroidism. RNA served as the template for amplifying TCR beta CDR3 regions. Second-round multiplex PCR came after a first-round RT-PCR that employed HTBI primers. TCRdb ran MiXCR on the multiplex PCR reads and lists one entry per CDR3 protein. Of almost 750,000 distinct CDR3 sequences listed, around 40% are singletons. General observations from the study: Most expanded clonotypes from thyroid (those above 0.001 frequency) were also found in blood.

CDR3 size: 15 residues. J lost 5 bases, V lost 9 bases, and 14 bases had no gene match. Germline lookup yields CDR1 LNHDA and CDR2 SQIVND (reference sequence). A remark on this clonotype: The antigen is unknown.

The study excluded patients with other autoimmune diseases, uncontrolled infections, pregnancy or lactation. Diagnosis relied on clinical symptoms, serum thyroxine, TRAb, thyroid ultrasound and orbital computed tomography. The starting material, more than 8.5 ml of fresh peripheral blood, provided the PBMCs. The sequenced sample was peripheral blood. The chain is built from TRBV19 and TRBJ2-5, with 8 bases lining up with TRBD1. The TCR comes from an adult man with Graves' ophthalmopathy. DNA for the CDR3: TGTGCCAGCAGAAGGCAGGGGGCTACTAGGGAGACCCAGTACTTC. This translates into CASRRQGATRETQYF. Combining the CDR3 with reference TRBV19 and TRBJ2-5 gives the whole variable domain DGGITQSPKYLFRKEGQNVTLSCEQNLNHDAMYWYRQDPGQGLRLIYYSQIVNDFQKGDIAEGYSVSREKKESFPLTVTSAQKNPTAFYLCASRRQGATRETQYFGPGTRLLVL.